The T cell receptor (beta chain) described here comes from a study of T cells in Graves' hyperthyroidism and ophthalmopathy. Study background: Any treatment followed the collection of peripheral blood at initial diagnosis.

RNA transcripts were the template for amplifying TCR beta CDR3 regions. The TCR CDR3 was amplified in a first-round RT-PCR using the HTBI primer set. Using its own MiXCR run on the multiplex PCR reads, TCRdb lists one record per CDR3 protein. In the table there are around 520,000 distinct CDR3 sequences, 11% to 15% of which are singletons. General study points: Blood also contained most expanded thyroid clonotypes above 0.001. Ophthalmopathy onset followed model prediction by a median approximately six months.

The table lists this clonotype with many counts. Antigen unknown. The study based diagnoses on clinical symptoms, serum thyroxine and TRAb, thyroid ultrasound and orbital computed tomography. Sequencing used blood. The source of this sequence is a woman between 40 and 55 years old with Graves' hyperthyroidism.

The CDR3 reads CASNKRSAGADTQYF. The DNA of the CDR3 is TGTGCCAGCAATAAACGGTCGGCGGGGGCAGATACGCAGTATTTT. The chain employs TRBV2 and TRBJ2-3; 7 bases map to TRBD2. The CDR3 is 15 amino acids. Germline lookup yields CDR1 SNHLY and CDR2 FYNNEI. V was clipped by 7 bases and J by 4 bases; unmatched bases: 11.